This T cell receptor beta chain appears in the sequencing data of a study of control samples from healthy donors and cancer patients. Germline trimming cut 6 bases from V and 0 bases from J; bases unmatched to any gene: 17. Germline CDR1 SGHTA, CDR2 FQGNSA. This CDR3 spans 19 amino acids. TCRdb keeps only in-frame clones here, not all; method: immunoSEQ multiplex PCR. Among some 150,000 clones, approximately 94% were seen once, and the ten largest hold around 15%. The material sequenced was PBMCs. The source of this sequence is a man aged 60-69 years with colorectal cancer. The V and J genes are TRBV7-2 and TRBJ2-1; 7 positions agree with TRBD1. The CDR3 loop reads CASRDWTGPRRSSYNEQFF. CDR3 bases: TGTGCCAGCAGAGATTGGACAGGTCCCCGCCGATCCTCCTACAATGAGCAGTTCTTC. The full variable domain, in which reference TRBV7-2 and TRBJ2-1 provide the parts outside the CDR3, is GAGVSQSPSNKVTEKGKDVELRCDPISGHTALYWYRQSLGQGLEFLIYFQGNSAPDKSGLPSDRFSAERTGGSVSTLTIQRTQQEDSAVYLCASRDWTGPRRSSYNEQFFGPGTRLTVL.